Reported below is one TCR beta chain. Its antigen is currently unknown. The data were taken from a study of beta chain features in type 1 diabetes. Study conclusions and caveats: PCR might show a preference for shorter templates, equally across patients and controls.

Sorted CD4+ subsets: naive, central memory, regulatory, stem cell-like memory (CD45RO/CCR7/CD25/CD127/CD95/CD27 panel). Investigators reverse transcribed all isolated RNA, so they sequenced expressed TCRB transcripts. Profiled with immunoSEQ multiplex PCR; TCRdb holds only in-frame clones, not every one. The sample contains just over 450,000 clones, 30% of which appear only once. Germline-derived CDR1 and CDR2 are SGDLS and YYNGEE. Deletions cut 0 bases from V and 1 base from J, with 11 bases between. The CDR3 is 15 residues long. This TCR derives from a man younger than 35 in good health. The chain combines TRBV9 with TRBJ2-7, with D unclear. The sequencing sample was made of naive CD4+ T cells from blood. The CDR3 DNA reads TGTGCCAGCAGCGTAGGGGCAGGCTTATCCTACGAGCAGTACTTC. Translating gives CASSVGAGLSYEQYF.